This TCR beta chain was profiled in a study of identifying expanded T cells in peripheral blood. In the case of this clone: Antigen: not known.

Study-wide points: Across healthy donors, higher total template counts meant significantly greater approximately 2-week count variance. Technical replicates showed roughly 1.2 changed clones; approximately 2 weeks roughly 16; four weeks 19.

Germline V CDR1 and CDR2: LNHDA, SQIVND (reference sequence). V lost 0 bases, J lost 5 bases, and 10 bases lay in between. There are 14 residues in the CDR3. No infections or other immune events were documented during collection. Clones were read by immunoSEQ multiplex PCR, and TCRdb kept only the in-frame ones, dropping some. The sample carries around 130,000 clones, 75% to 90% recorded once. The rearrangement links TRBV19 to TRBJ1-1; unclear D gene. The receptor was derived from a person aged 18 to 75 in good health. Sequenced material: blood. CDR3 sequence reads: CASSIDRGQTEAFF. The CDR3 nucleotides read TGTGCCAGTAGTATAGATCGCGGTCAGACTGAAGCTTTCTTT.